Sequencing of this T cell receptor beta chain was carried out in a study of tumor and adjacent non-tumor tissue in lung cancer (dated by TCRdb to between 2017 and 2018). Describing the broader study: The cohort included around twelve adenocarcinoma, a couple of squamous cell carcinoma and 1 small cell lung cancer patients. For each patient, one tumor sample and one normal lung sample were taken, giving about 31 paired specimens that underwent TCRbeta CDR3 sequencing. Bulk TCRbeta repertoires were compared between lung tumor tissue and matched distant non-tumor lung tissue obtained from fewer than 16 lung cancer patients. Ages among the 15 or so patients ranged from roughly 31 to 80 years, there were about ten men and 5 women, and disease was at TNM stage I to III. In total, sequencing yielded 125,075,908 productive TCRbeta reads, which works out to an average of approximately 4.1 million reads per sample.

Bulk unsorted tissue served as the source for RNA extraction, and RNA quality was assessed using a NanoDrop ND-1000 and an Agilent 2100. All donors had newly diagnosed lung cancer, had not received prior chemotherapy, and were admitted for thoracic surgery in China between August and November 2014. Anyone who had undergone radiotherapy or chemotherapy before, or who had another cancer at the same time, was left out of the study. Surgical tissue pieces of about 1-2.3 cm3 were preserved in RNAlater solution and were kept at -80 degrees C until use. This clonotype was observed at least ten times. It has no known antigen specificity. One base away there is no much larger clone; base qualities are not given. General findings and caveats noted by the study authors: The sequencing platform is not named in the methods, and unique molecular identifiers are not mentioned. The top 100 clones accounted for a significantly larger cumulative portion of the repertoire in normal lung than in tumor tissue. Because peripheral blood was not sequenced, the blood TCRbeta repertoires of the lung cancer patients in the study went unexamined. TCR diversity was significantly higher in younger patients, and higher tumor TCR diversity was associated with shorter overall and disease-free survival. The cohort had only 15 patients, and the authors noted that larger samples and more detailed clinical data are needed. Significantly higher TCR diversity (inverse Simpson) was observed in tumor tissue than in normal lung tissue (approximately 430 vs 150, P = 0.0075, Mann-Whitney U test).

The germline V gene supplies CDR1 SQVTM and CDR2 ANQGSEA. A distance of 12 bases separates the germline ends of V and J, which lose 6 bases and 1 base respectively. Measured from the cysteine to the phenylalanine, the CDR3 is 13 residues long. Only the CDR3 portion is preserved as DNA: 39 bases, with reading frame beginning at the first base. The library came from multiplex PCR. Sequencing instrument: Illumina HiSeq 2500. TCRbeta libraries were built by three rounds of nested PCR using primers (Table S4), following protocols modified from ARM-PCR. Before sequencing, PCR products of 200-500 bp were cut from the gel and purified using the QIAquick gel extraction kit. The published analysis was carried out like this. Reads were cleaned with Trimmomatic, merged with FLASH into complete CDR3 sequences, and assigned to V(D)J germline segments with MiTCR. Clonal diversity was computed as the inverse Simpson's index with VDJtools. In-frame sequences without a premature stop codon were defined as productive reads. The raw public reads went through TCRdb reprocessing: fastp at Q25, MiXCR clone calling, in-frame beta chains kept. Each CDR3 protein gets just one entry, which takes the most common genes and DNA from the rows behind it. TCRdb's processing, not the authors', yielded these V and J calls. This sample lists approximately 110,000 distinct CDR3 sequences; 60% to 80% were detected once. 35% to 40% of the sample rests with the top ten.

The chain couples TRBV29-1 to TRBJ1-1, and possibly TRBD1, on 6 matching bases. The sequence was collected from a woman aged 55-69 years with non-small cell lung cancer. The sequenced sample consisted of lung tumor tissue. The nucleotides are TGCAGCGTCTTGCGAGGGGGGAACACTGAAGCTTTCTTT. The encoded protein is CSVLRGGNTEAFF.